The rows below give T cell receptor beta chains drawn from one sample of a study of cytomegalovirus exposure and HLA in healthy donors. Sequencing was performed with immunoSEQ multiplex PCR; in TCRdb, only in-frame clones are kept and a portion is missing. The data contain 200,000 to 250,000 clones, 77% of them singletons. Source material: PBMCs. The receptors stem from a woman aged 55-70 years in good health and CMV-seropositive. Each CDR3 is given with its conserved first and last residue. D genes are given only for firm matches. Clone size is shown for a subset of rows, as once, few, many or a class of expanded clone.

V: TRBV29-1; size: NA; J: TRBJ1-2; D: NA; DNA: TGCAGCGTCGAGGACAGTCATTATGGCTACACCTTC; CDR3: CSVEDSHYGYTF
V: TRBV7-8; size: NA; J: TRBJ1-6; D: NA; DNA: TGTGCCAGCAGTACTATCGCTTCACCCCTCCACTTT; CDR3: CASSTIASPLHF
V: TRBV5-4; size: NA; J: TRBJ2-7; D: NA; DNA: TGTGCCAGCAGCTTGGATCTCCGCTCCTACGAGCAGTACTTC; CDR3: CASSLDLRSYEQYF
V: TRBV4-2; size: NA; J: TRBJ2-2; D: TRBD1; DNA: TGTGCCAGCAGCCAACAAGGACAGGGGGACGGGGAGCTGTTTTTT; CDR3: CASSQQGQGDGELFF
V: TRBV6-6; size: once; J: TRBJ1-2; D: TRBD1; DNA: TGTGCCAGCAGTCGGGACAGCCACTATGGCTACACCTTC; CDR3: CASSRDSHYGYTF
V: TRBV5-1; size: few; J: TRBJ2-5; D: NA; DNA: TGCGCCAGCAGCTTAAGCGCCCAAGAGACCCAGTACTTC; CDR3: CASSLSAQETQYF
V: TRBV5-1; size: NA; J: TRBJ2-2; D: TRBD2; DNA: TGCGCCAGCAGCTTGCGGGCTAGCGGGGGTGTGGAGCTGTTTTTT; CDR3: CASSLRASGGVELFF
V: TRBV28; size: NA; J: TRBJ2-7; D: TRBD1; DNA: TGTGCCAGCAGTCTACGGACAGGAAAGGGGATAACCATCGAGCAGTACTTC; CDR3: CASSLRTGKGITIEQYF
V: TRBV19; size: NA; J: TRBJ1-5; D: TRBD1; DNA: TGTGCCAGTAAAAAGACAGGGGACAATCAGCCCCAGCATTTT; CDR3: CASKKTGDNQPQHF
V: TRBV11-3; size: NA; J: TRBJ2-1; D: TRBD1; DNA: TGTGCCAGCAGCTTAGGAACAGGGGAAGGAAATGAGCAGTTCTTC; CDR3: CASSLGTGEGNEQFF
V: TRBV6-5; size: NA; J: TRBJ2-7; D: TRBD1; DNA: TGTGCCAGCAGGCACCGGGACAGGGGCTACGAGCAGTACTTC; CDR3: CASRHRDRGYEQYF
V: TRBV5-1; size: NA; J: TRBJ2-5; D: TRBD2; DNA: TGCGCCAGCAGCCCCACTAGCGGGGGGGAGGAGACCCAGTACTTC; CDR3: CASSPTSGGEETQYF
V: TRBV4-3; size: NA; J: TRBJ2-5; D: NA; DNA: TGCGCCAGCAGCCAAGGGCACAACCAAGAGACCCAGTACTTC; CDR3: CASSQGHNQETQYF
V: TRBV28; size: NA; J: TRBJ1-2; D: TRBD1; DNA: TGTGCCAGCAATAGGTGGGGGACAGGGGGTAGAAAAAACTATGGCTACACCTTC; CDR3: CASNRWGTGGRKNYGYTF
V: TRBV5-1; size: NA; J: TRBJ1-2; D: TRBD1; DNA: TGCGCCAGCAGCCCCGGACAGGGCCAGATAGGCTATGGCTACACCTTC; CDR3: CASSPGQGQIGYGYTF
V: TRBV5-4; size: NA; J: TRBJ2-4; D: NA; DNA: TGTGCCAGCAGCTTGGGGGGGGGCGGAACCTTCTACGGTCAGTACTTC; CDR3: CASSLGGGGTFYGQYF
V: TRBV2; size: NA; J: TRBJ1-5; D: NA; DNA: TGTGCCAGCAGGCGGACAGTTAATCAGCCCCAGCATTTT; CDR3: CASRRTVNQPQHF
V: TRBV18; size: once; J: TRBJ1-2; D: NA; DNA: TGTGCCAGCTCACCGTCTCCCACTTCCGGGGGGCAAGTGACGGGAGGCTACACCTTC; CDR3: CASSPSPTSGGQVTGGYTF
V: TRBV4-1; size: NA; J: TRBJ1-6; D: NA; DNA: TGCGCCAGCAGCCAAGGTGAAACAGATAATTCACCCCTCCACTTT; CDR3: CASSQGETDNSPLHF
V: TRBV7-6; size: NA; J: TRBJ2-3; D: NA; DNA: TGTGCCAGCAGCAGCTTAGGCACAGATACGCAGTATTTT; CDR3: CASSSLGTDTQYF
V: TRBV28; size: NA; J: TRBJ2-7; D: NA; DNA: TGTGCCAGCAGTTTCGGTCCCTACGAGCAGTACTTC; CDR3: CASSFGPYEQYF
V: TRBV4-1; size: NA; J: TRBJ1-2; D: NA; DNA: TGCGCCAGCAGCCAAGAAGGGTCAGGGGATTCGGGCTATGGCTACACCTTC; CDR3: CASSQEGSGDSGYGYTF
V: TRBV7-2; size: NA; J: TRBJ2-1; D: TRBD2; DNA: TGTGCCAGCAGCCCTAAACGCGGGAGTAATTACAATGAGCAGTTCTTC; CDR3: CASSPKRGSNYNEQFF
V: TRBV4-3; size: few; J: TRBJ2-3; D: TRBD1; DNA: TGCGCCAGCAGCCAAGATAGGGACAGGAGCACAGATACGCAGTATTTT; CDR3: CASSQDRDRSTDTQYF
V: TRBV2; size: NA; J: TRBJ2-1; D: NA; DNA: TGTGCCAGCAGTGATTTCCCCATTTCCTACAATGAGCAGTTCTTC; CDR3: CASSDFPISYNEQFF
V: TRBV6-5; size: NA; J: TRBJ1-1; D: TRBD1; DNA: TGTGCCAGCAGGACACAGGGGGGGAACACTGAAGCTTTCTTT; CDR3: CASRTQGGNTEAFF
V: TRBV5-6; size: NA; J: TRBJ1-1; D: NA; DNA: TGTGCCAGCAGCTTGTACAGGGCACCTGAAGCTTTCTTT; CDR3: CASSLYRAPEAFF
V: TRBV2; size: NA; J: TRBJ2-6; D: NA; DNA: TGTGCCAGCAGCCGAGAGTCTGGGGCCAACGTCCTGACTTTC; CDR3: CASSRESGANVLTF
V: TRBV25-1; size: NA; J: TRBJ1-2; D: NA; DNA: TGTGCCAGCAGTGGGGGATCGGGGGGCTACACCTTC; CDR3: CASSGGSGGYTF
V: TRBV6-1; size: NA; J: TRBJ1-3; D: NA; DNA: TGTGCCACAATCCGGGACACCTCGACCACCATATATTTT; CDR3: CATIRDTSTTIYF
V: TRBV4-2; size: few; J: TRBJ2-7; D: TRBD2; DNA: TGTGCCAGCAGCCTCAGACCTAGCGGGGGCGACGAGCAGTACTTC; CDR3: CASSLRPSGGDEQYF
V: TRBV25-1; size: NA; J: TRBJ2-1; D: TRBD2; DNA: TGTGCCAGCGTACGTAGCGGGTCCCTCGACAATGAGCAGTTCTTC; CDR3: CASVRSGSLDNEQFF
V: TRBV14; size: NA; J: TRBJ1-2; D: NA; DNA: TGTGCCAGCAGCCTAGATATACGCGGGGGCGGCTATGGCTACACCTTC; CDR3: CASSLDIRGGGYGYTF
V: TRBV5-1; size: NA; J: TRBJ2-1; D: NA; DNA: TGCGCCAGCAGCAAGACAGAGAGCTCCTACAATGAGCAGTTCTTC; CDR3: CASSKTESSYNEQFF
V: TRBV6-5; size: once; J: TRBJ1-5; D: NA; DNA: TGTGCCAGCAGTTACTCTACAGGGATTCAGCCCCAGCATTTT; CDR3: CASSYSTGIQPQHF
V: TRBV7-2; size: few; J: TRBJ2-7; D: TRBD2; DNA: TGTGCCAGCAGCCCTCCCGGACTAGCCCGGATCGCCTACGAGCAGTACTTC; CDR3: CASSPPGLARIAYEQYF
V: TRBV27; size: NA; J: TRBJ2-7; D: TRBD1; DNA: TGTGCCAGCAGCCCGGGACAGGGGAGCTACCCCTACGAGCAGTACTTC; CDR3: CASSPGQGSYPYEQYF
V: TRBV18; size: NA; J: TRBJ2-7; D: NA; DNA: TGTGCCAGCTCACCTGAACGAGGGAACCCGCCGTACTTC; CDR3: CASSPERGNPPYF
V: TRBV6-6; size: few; J: TRBJ1-1; D: NA; DNA: TGTGCCAGCAGTTACGGGGAGGGAAACACTGAAGCTTTCTTT; CDR3: CASSYGEGNTEAFF
V: TRBV28; size: few; J: TRBJ2-1; D: TRBD1; DNA: TGTGCCAGCAGTGCGAACAGGGGTCGGGAGCAGTTCTTC; CDR3: CASSANRGREQFF